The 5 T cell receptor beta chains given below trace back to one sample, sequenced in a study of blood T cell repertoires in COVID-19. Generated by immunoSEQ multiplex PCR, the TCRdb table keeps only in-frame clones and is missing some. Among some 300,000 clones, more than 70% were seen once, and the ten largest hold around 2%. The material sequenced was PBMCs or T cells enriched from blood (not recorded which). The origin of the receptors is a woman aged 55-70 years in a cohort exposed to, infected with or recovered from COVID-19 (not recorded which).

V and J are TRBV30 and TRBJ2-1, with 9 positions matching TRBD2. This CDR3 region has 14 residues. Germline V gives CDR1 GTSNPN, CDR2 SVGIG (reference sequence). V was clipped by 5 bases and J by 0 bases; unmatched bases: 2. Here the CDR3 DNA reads TGTGCCTGGTTTAGCGGGAGCTCCTACAATGAGCAGTTCTTC. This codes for CAWFSGSSYNEQFF.

The CDR3 is CASSIARRQGGSRNQPQHF. CDR3 DNA sequence: TGTGCCAGTAGTATAGCCCGGAGACAGGGGGGGAGTAGGAATCAGCCCCAGCATTTT. The gene calls are TRBV19 and TRBJ1-5; 9 bases are a match to TRBD1. V shed 1 base and J 4 bases; nucleotides not matched to a gene: 14. Germline loops: CDR1 LNHDA, CDR2 SQIVND (reference sequence). This CDR3 has 19 amino acids.

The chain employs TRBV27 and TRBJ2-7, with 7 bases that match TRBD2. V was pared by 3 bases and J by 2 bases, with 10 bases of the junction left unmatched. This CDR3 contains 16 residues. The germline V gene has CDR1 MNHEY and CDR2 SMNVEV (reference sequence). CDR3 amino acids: CASSFRGASGAYEQYF. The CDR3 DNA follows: TGTGCCAGCAGTTTTAGAGGGGCTAGCGGCGCCTACGAGCAGTACTTC.

CDR3 sequence: CASSSERARSQETQYF. The CDR3 DNA reads as TGTGCCAGCAGCTCCGAGCGGGCCCGCTCCCAAGAGACCCAGTACTTC. This chain joins TRBV5-6 and TRBJ2-5, with a weak D call TRBD2 (6 bases). The CDR3 is 16 amino acids. Deletions cut 3 bases from V and 1 base from J, with 16 bases between. Germline V gene lookup returns CDR1 SGHDT and CDR2 YYEEEE.

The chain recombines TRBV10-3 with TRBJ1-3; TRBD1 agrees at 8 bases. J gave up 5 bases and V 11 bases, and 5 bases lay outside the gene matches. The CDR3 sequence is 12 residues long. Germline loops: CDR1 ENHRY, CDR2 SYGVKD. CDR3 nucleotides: TGTGCCTCCCGGACAGGGCGAAACACCATATATTTT. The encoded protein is CASRTGRNTIYF.